This note documents a single T cell receptor beta chain sequence. The sample is drawn from a study of patients and donors after allogeneic stem cell transplantation. TCRdb reprocessed the RT-PCR reads via MiXCR and lists one record per CDR3 protein. The sample yields 410,000 or so distinct CDR3 sequences, 16% seen once. V shed 5 bases and J shed 1 base, with 11 bases lying between them. The CDR3 loop spans 14 amino acids. Germline CDR1 reads SGHTA; CDR2 reads FQGNSA. The TCR was taken from a human donor who was either an allogeneic HSCT recipient or a stem cell or donor lymphocyte infusion donor (not recorded which). It is not recorded whose cells these are; they may come from a transplant donor. This sequence joins TRBV7-2 and TRBJ1-1; D unresolved. Specimen: blood, either unsorted or a sorted T cell fraction (not recorded which). CDR3 loop: CASSRLGPNTEAFF. For the CDR3, the DNA is TGTGCCAGCAGCCGGCTTGGACCGAACACTGAAGCTTTCTTT. Based on the CDR3 plus reference TRBV7-2 and TRBJ1-1, the full variable domain is GAGVSQSPSNKVTEKGKDVELRCDPISGHTALYWYRQSLGQGLEFLIYFQGNSAPDKSGLPSDRFSAERTGGSVSTLTIQRTQQEDSAVYLCASSRLGPNTEAFFGQGTRLTVV.